These T cell receptor beta chains were read from a single sample in a study of pediatric ulcerative colitis. The repertoire was sequenced with immunoSEQ multiplex PCR; TCRdb's copy has only in-frame clones and lacks some. This table has about 36,000 clones, about three quarters appearing once. Material for sequencing was gut tissue. These receptors all stem from a boy aged 5-17 years with moderate ulcerative colitis. Both conserved end residues are part of each CDR3. D genes are given only for firm matches. Clone size is shown for a subset of rows, as once, few, many or a class of expanded clone.

cdr3_nt: TGTGCCAGCAGTCCCCTCCCTAGCGTTTCGCAGTATTTT
cdr3_aa: CASSPLPSVSQYF
j_call: TRBJ2-3
v_call: TRBV27
d_call: NA
clone_size: few

cdr3_nt: TGTGCCAGCAGTGAAGAGAGCTCCTACAATGAGCAGTTCTTC
cdr3_aa: CASSEESSYNEQFF
j_call: TRBJ2-1
v_call: TRBV6-1
d_call: NA
clone_size: NA

cdr3_nt: TGTGCCAGCAGCTTTTTTGGGGGGGCCGGGCAGCCCCAGCATTTT
cdr3_aa: CASSFFGGAGQPQHF
j_call: TRBJ1-5
v_call: TRBV7-8
d_call: NA
clone_size: few

cdr3_nt: TGTGCCAGCGGTTTAGCGGGAGGCACAGATACGCAGTATTTT
cdr3_aa: CASGLAGGTDTQYF
j_call: TRBJ2-3
v_call: TRBV7-2
d_call: TRBD2
clone_size: NA

cdr3_nt: TGCGCCAGCAGCCAAGATCGGGTTTCTGGCGAGCAGTACTTC
cdr3_aa: CASSQDRVSGEQYF
j_call: TRBJ2-7
v_call: TRBV4-3
d_call: NA
clone_size: NA

cdr3_nt: TGTGCCAGCAGGAGCGGACAGGGCAAACCAGGGGCTAACTATGGCTACACCTTC
cdr3_aa: CASRSGQGKPGANYGYTF
j_call: TRBJ1-2
v_call: TRBV28
d_call: TRBD1
clone_size: once

cdr3_nt: TGCGCCAGCAGTCACGGTCGGTGGCAAACCCACAATCAGCCCCAGCATTTT
cdr3_aa: CASSHGRWQTHNQPQHF
j_call: TRBJ1-5
v_call: TRBV23-1
d_call: NA
clone_size: NA

cdr3_nt: TGTGCCAGCAGCTTCAGTGGAGACACTGAAGCTTTCTTT
cdr3_aa: CASSFSGDTEAFF
j_call: TRBJ1-1
v_call: TRBV7-2
d_call: NA
clone_size: few

cdr3_nt: TGTGCCAGCAGCTTAGCGGCGGACAGCCCTAACATTCAGTACTTC
cdr3_aa: CASSLAADSPNIQYF
j_call: TRBJ2-4
v_call: TRBV7-2
d_call: NA
clone_size: NA

cdr3_nt: TGTGCCAGCAGTGAAGCAGGGACAGGGCACACCGGGGAGCTGTTTTTT
cdr3_aa: CASSEAGTGHTGELFF
j_call: TRBJ2-2
v_call: TRBV2
d_call: TRBD1
clone_size: once

cdr3_nt: TGTGCCTGGGAGACCGATTTCGGGGACGAGCAGTACTTC
cdr3_aa: CAWETDFGDEQYF
j_call: TRBJ2-7
v_call: TRBV30
d_call: NA
clone_size: NA